This T cell receptor beta chain is drawn from a study of cytomegalovirus exposure and HLA in healthy donors. The method was immunoSEQ multiplex PCR; TCRdb's version includes in-frame clones alone and lacks a portion of them. The sample records over 85,000 clones, approximately 89% being singletons. This CDR3 has 19 residues. V lost 4 bases and J lost 5; bases outside the gene matches: 20. Per the germline V gene, CDR1 is SGHAT and CDR2 is FQNNGV. To note about this clone: Its antigen is as yet unknown.

Whole-study findings and limits: A classifier reportedly called cytomegalovirus status with high sensitivity and specificity.

The study drew the donors from its roughly 130-subject validation cohort, separate from the 666-subject first cohort. The sequenced material came from PBMCs. The source of this sequence is a woman aged 18 to 35 in good health and CMV-seronegative. The genes are TRBV11-2 and TRBJ2-1; 7 nucleotides align to TRBD2. CDR3 coding DNA: TGTGCCAGCAGCTCCGGCGGGCGGGGGAGCTTCAAGAGAAACAATGAGCAGTTCTTC. Protein product: CASSSGGRGSFKRNNEQFF.